The source of this TCR beta chain is a study of blood T cell repertoires in COVID-19 (dated by TCRdb to 2018 to 2020). About the investigation overall: Collaborator samples came from the United States, Italy and Spain and covered acute and convalescent phases of COVID-19. The samples were drawn from two sources: the first 160 participants of the ongoing ImmuneRACE study, and 950 to 1,500 subjects contributed by 6 global collaborators. Subjects who had been exposed to COVID-19, were actively infected with it, or had recovered from it provided the deeply sampled blood TCRbeta repertoires that made up the dataset. Sample metadata almost always included a de-identified subject ID, COVID-19 status, age in years and sex. The repertoires were made available in a free public database intended to serve as a resource for research on the immune response to SARS-CoV-2. HLA class I and class II types, where available, came from metadata supplied by the sample provider rather than from assay-based typing. The prospective study material was composed of cDNA or gDNA derived from T cells, B-cell-depleted T cells, or PBMCs. Here is what the overall study found, with its caveats: The quantity of clinical and demographic metadata differed by source and by participant and was supplied without curation.

TCRbeta CDR3 regions were amplified from genomic DNA by means of the immunoSEQ Assay, a bias-controlled multiplex PCR. As for the authors' bioinformatics: The number of nucleated cells in each sample was estimated by amplification of reference gene primers within the assay. Sequence reads were collapsed and filtered to measure the absolute abundance of every unique TCRbeta CDR3 rearrangement. For each sample, productive Simpson clonality was calculated by taking the square root of Simpson's diversity index across productive rearrangements. In its TCRdb copy, this immuneACCESS table keeps in-frame sequences only and misses some clones. Where compared with another copy, unresolved V genes explain less than half of these, and the others have no known cause. That table furnishes V, J and clone size, whereas the DNA furnished D and trimming. For this sample the table gives under 75,000 clones, of which 85% to 95% were detected only once. The top ten clonotypes cover around 4.3% of the sample.

About this clone itself: The target of this receptor is not known. No base quality information exists; no much larger clone differs at one position.

The collaborating institutions used their own protocols to collect whole blood in K2EDTA tubes. Collaborator samples were shipped for TCRbeta analysis as frozen whole blood, isolated PBMCs, or DNA extracted from either sample type. CDR1 and CDR2 were assigned from the germline V gene (reference sequence) as LNHDA and SQIVND. The junction shows trimming of 5 bases on V and 0 bases on J, plus 13 bases between the germline ends. Its CDR3 holds 15 amino acids, cysteine through phenylalanine. Of the read, only the CDR3 DNA is kept; its 45 bases are in frame from base 1. The receptor's source is a man aged 45-65 years with active COVID-19. The sequenced sample consisted of peripheral blood. Here the chain combines TRBV19 and TRBJ1-1, with the D gene not clear enough to name. The bases are TGTGCCAGTAGTCCAAATACAGTTATGAACACTGAAGCTTTCTTT. Its translation is CASSPNTVMNTEAFF.